This T cell receptor (beta chain) is drawn from a study of PD-1 blockade in classical Hodgkin lymphoma. In the study overall: On a schedule of every 2 weeks, patients received nivolumab 3 mg/kg intravenously. Study-level findings and limits: Reports described newly diagnosed patients as having lower baseline TCR diversity than healthy donors.

With respect to this clone: Antigen unknown.

The CDR3 length is 18 residues. Each and every patient relapsed after autologous stem cell transplantation, and patients got differing brentuximab vedotin exposure. Generated by immunoSEQ multiplex PCR, the TCRdb table keeps only in-frame clones and is missing some. The data hold 90,000 or so clones, with about nine tenths observed a single time. The receptor comes from a human donor with classical Hodgkin lymphoma. This chain links TRBV1 with TRBJ2-3; no check of the table's D call, TRBD2, against the DNA was made. TRBV1 is a pseudogene locus. Sequencing was performed on peripheral blood mononuclear cells (PBMCs), taken before the second cycle of nivolumab. In DNA form, the CDR3 reads TGCACCAGCAGCCGACGGACTAGCGGGAGGCCCTCCACAGATACGCAGTATTTT. Its protein product is CTSSRRTSGRPSTDTQYF.